This TCR beta chain originates from a study of blood T cell repertoires in COVID-19. The V gene's germline CDR1 is MNHEY and CDR2 SVGAGI. This CDR3 is built from 15 residues. The V gene end was trimmed by 0 bases and the J gene end by 5 bases; junction bases not matched to a gene: 7. Sequencing used immunoSEQ multiplex PCR; TCRdb keeps in-frame clones, though not all of them. The sample has 80,000 to 95,000 clones, 75% to 90% seen once. This chain joins TRBV6-5 and TRBJ2-7, with 7 bases aligning to TRBD1. The sample comprised peripheral blood. This sequence originates from a man older than 75 with acute or convalescent COVID-19. In DNA, the CDR3 is TGTGCCAGCAGTTACTCTGTGGACAGGTTGAACGAGCAGTACTTC. Amino acids: CASSYSVDRLNEQYF.